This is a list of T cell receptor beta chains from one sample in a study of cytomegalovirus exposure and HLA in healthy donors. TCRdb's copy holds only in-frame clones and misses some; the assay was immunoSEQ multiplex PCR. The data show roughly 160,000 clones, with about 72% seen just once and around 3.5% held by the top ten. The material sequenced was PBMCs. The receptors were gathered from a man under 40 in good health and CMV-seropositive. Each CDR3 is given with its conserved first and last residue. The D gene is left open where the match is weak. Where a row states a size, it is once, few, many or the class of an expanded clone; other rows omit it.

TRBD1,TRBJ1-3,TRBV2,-,CASRDRGHTIYF,TGTGCCAGCCGGGACAGGGGTCACACCATATATTTT
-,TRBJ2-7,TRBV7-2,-,CASSGTPPRVEQYF,TGTGCCAGCAGCGGTACTCCCCCCCGCGTCGAGCAGTACTTC
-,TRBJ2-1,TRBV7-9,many,CASSRDQRDEQFF,TGTGCCAGCAGCCGAGACCAGAGGGATGAGCAGTTCTTC
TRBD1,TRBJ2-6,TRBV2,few,CASRDRGGANVLTF,TGTGCCAGCAGGGACAGGGGTGGGGCCAACGTCCTGACTTTC
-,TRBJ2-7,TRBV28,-,CASSSPTGRGYEQYF,TGTGCCAGCAGTTCCCCTACGGGAAGAGGCTACGAGCAGTACTTC
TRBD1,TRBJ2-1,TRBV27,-,CASSLGGRGYEQFF,TGTGCCAGCAGTTTAGGTGGCAGGGGGTATGAGCAGTTCTTC
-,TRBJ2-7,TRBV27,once,CASSFRAGEAYEQYF,TGTGCCAGCAGTTTCAGGGCAGGGGAAGCCTACGAGCAGTACTTC
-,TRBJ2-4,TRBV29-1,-,CSVEVEDKNIQYF,TGCAGCGTTGAGGTCGAGGACAAAAACATTCAGTACTTC
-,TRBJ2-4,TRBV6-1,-,CASSGGGQLAKNIQYF,TGTGCCAGCAGTGGGGGTGGACAGTTAGCCAAAAACATTCAGTACTTC
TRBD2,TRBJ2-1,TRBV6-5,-,CASSWLAGGSNEQFF,TGTGCCAGCAGTTGGCTAGCGGGGGGATCGAATGAGCAGTTCTTC
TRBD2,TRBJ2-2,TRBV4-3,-,CASSQEPPGLAGPNTGELFF,TGCGCCAGCAGCCAAGAACCGCCAGGACTAGCGGGGCCAAACACCGGGGAGCTGTTTTTT
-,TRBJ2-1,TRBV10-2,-,CASSELASNEQFF,TGCGCCAGCAGTGAACTAGCCTCCAATGAGCAGTTCTTC
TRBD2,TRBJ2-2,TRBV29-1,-,CSVESSSSGEAGELFF,TGCAGCGTTGAGTCCTCTAGTAGCGGGGAGGCCGGGGAGCTGTTTTTT
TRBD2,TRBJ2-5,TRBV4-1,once,CASSQPGRERGEETQYF,TGCGCCAGCAGCCAACCTGGGAGGGAGCGGGGAGAAGAGACCCAGTACTTC
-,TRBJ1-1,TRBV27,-,CASSAQGAGTEAFF,TGTGCCAGCAGTGCCCAAGGGGCTGGTACTGAAGCTTTCTTT
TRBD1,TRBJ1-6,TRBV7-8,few,CASSWGQVNSPLHF,TGTGCCAGCAGCTGGGGACAGGTGAATTCACCCCTCCACTTT
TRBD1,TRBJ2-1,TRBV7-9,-,CASSPGQVGYNEQFF,TGTGCCAGCAGTCCGGGACAGGTAGGCTACAATGAGCAGTTCTTC
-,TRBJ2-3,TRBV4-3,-,CASSQVAPPDTQYF,TGCGCCAGCAGCCAAGTTGCGCCTCCAGATACGCAGTATTTT
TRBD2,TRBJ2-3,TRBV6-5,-,CASSHWRGAQTTQYF,TGTGCCAGCAGCCACTGGCGGGGGGCCCAAACGACGCAGTATTTT
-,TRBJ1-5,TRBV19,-,CATSPSPGGGFGQHF,TGTGCCACCTCTCCCTCGCCCGGGGGAGGGTTTGGCCAGCATTTT